These 3 T cell receptor beta chains were all obtained from the same sample, sequenced in a study of blood T cells in healthy people across ages. Primed by a sample-barcoded 5' primer and a J-beta primer mix, a second PCR proceeded for roughly 6 to 12 cycles. TCRdb fed the 5' RACE reads into MiXCR, producing one record per CDR3 protein. The profile covers approximately 800,000 distinct CDR3 sequences, with 35% to 40% appearing a single time and 10% to 15% taken by the ten largest. Sequencing used blood. The source is a man younger than 35 in good health.

This clonotype has more than one count but fewer than ten. A much larger clonotype is one base distant, so this may be a read error. The chain joins TRBV20-1 to TRBJ2-1; 8 bases align to TRBD2. The better agreement between TRBJ2-7 and the DNA end casts doubt on the J call. Germline CDR1 and CDR2: DFQATT and SNEGSKA (reference sequence). The CDR3 consists of 14 residues. The CDR3: CSASPAGDGNEQYF. The DNA for the CDR3 is TGCAGTGCTAGCCCAGCGGGGGACGGCAATGAGCAGTACTTC.

The V call is TRBV7-3, the J call TRBJ2-2, with no clear D. Germline V gene data show CDR1 as SGHTA and CDR2 as FQGTGA. With 1 base removed from V and 7 bases from J, the gap between germline ends came to 4 bases. This CDR3 comprises 12 residues. The CDR3 is CASSLMGGELFF. CDR3 sequence (DNA): TGTGCCAGCAGCTTAATGGGCGGGGAGCTGTTTTTT.

The genes are TRBV5-4 and TRBJ2-2; 7 bases match TRBD2. The V gene end was trimmed by 4 bases and the J gene end by 6 bases; junction bases not matched to a gene: 6. The CDR3 sequence is 14 residues long. From germline, CDR1 is SGHNT and CDR2 YYREEE (reference sequence). CDR3 coding DNA: TGTGCCAGCAGCACGGGGGGTATACCCGGGGAGCTGTTTTTT. Translated: CASSTGGIPGELFF.